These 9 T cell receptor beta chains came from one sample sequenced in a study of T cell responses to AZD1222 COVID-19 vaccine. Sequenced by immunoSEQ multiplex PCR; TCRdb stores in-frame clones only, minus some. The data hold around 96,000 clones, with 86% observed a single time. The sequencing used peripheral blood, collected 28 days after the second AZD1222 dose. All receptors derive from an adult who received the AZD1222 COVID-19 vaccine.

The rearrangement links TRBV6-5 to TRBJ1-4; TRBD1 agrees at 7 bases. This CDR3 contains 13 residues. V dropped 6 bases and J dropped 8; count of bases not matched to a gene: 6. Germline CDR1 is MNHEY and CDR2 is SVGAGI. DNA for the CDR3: TGTGCCAGCAGCCGGGACAGACGCGAAAAACTGTTTTTT. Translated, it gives CASSRDRREKLFF.

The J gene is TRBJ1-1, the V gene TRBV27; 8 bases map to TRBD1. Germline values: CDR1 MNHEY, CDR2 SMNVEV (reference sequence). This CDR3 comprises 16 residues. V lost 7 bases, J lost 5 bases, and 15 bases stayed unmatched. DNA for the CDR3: TGTGCCAGCATTCCCACGGTCAGGGGGCGCCGAACTGAAGCTTTCTTT. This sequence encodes CASIPTVRGRRTEAFF.

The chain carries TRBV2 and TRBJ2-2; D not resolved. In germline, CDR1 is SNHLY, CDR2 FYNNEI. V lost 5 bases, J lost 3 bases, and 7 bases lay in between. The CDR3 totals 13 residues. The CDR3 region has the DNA TGTGCCAGCAGTAACTGGGACACCGGGGAGCTGTTTTTT. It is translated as CASSNWDTGELFF.

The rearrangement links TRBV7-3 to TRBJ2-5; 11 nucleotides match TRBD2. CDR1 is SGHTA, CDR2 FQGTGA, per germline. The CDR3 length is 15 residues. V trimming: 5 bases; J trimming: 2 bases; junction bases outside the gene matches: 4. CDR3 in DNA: TGTGCCAGCAGCCGACTAGCGGGACCGCAAGAGACCCAGTACTTC. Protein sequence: CASSRLAGPQETQYF.

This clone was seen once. The CDR3: CASSSPGRLNTEAFF. The CDR3 region has the DNA TGTGCCAGCAGTTCCCCTGGACGGTTGAACACTGAAGCTTTCTTT. The chain is built from TRBV6-6 and TRBJ1-1, with D unclear. This CDR3 comprises 15 residues. CDR1 is MNHNY and CDR2 is SVGAGI in the germline V gene (reference sequence). With 4 bases removed from V and 0 bases from J, the gap between germline ends came to 12 bases.

CDR3 sequence reads: CATLDWPLTNTEAFF. In nucleotides, the CDR3 is TGTGCCACCCTGGACTGGCCTTTGACGAACACTGAAGCTTTCTTT. The rearrangement links TRBV6-5 to TRBJ1-1; D is ambiguous. The CDR3 sequence is 15 residues long. Trimming stripped 10 bases from V and 1 base from J, with 19 bases between. Germline CDR1 MNHEY, CDR2 SVGAGI.

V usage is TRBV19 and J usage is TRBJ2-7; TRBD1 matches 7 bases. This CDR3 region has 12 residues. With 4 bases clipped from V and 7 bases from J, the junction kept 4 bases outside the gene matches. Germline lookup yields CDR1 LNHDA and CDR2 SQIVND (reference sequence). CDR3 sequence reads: CASSRQGEEQYF. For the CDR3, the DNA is TGTGCCAGTAGTAGACAGGGTGAAGAGCAGTACTTC.

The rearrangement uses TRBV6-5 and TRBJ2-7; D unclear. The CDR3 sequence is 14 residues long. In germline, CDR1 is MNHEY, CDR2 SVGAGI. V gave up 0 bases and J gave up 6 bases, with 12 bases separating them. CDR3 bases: TGTGCCAGCAGTTACTCCCCGAGCACAGCCGAGCAGTACTTC. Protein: CASSYSPSTAEQYF.

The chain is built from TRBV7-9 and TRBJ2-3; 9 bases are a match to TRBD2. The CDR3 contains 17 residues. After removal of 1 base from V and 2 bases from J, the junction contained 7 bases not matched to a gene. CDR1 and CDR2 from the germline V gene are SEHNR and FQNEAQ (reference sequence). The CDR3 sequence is CASSLGVAGENTDTQYF. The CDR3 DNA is TGTGCCAGCAGCTTAGGTGTAGCGGGGGAGAACACAGATACGCAGTATTTT. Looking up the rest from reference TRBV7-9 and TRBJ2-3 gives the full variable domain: DTGVSQNPRHKITKRGQNVTFRCDPISEHNRLYWYRQTLGQGPEFLTYFQNEAQLEKSRLLSDRFSAERPKGSFSTLEIQRTEQGDSAMYLCASSLGVAGENTDTQYFGPGTRLTVL.